There are a few counts of the clone carrying this T cell receptor beta chain. This sample was taken from a study of blood T cell repertoires in COVID-19. Overall study context: The cDNA or gDNA used as material had been derived from T cells, B-cell-depleted T cells, or PBMCs.

Original processing notes: Estimated nucleated cell counts came from reference gene primer amplification. Sequenced by immunoSEQ multiplex PCR; TCRdb stores in-frame clones only, minus some. The V and J calls and clone size were taken over from that table, and D and trimming were inferred from the DNA. The sample shows about 180,000 clones, around 89% of them seen only once. V dropped 10 bases and J dropped 7 bases, with 17 bases sitting between them. This CDR3 contains 13 residues. Germline V gives CDR1 SGHNT, CDR2 YENEEA. Input material: peripheral blood. This sequence originates from a woman aged 25 to 39 with acute or convalescent COVID-19. The J gene is TRBJ2-1, the V gene TRBV11-3; weak D call: TRBD2 (6 bases). The CDR3 DNA reads as TGTGCCACCTCTCGGGGGAGCTTGAATGAGCAGTTCTTC. Translation gives CATSRGSLNEQFF.